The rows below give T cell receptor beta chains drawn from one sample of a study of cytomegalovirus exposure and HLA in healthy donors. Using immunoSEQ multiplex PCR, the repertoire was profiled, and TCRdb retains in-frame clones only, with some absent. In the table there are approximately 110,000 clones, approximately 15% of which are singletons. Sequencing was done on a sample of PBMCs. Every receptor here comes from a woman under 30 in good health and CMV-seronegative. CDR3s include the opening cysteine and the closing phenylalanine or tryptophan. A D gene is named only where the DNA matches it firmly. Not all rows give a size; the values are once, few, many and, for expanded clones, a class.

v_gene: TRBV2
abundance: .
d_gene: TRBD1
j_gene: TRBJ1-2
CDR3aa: CASSETGQGIYGYTF
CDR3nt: TGTGCCAGCAGTGAAACGGGACAGGGGATCTATGGCTACACCTTC

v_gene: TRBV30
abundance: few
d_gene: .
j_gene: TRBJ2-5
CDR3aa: CAWSVLVSTYQETQYF
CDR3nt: TGTGCCTGGAGTGTACTAGTCTCGACCTACCAAGAGACCCAGTACTTC

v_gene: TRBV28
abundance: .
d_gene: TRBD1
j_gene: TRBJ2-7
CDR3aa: CASSRLRDRAAQYF
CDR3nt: TGTGCCAGCAGCAGATTAAGGGACAGGGCGGCGCAGTACTTC

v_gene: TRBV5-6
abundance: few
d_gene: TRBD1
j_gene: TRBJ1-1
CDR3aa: CASSLAGTAEAFF
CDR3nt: TGTGCCAGCAGCTTGGCGGGGACAGCTGAAGCTTTCTTT

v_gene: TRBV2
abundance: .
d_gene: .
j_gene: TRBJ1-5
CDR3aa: CASSRGSGEQPQHF
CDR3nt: TGTGCCAGCTCTCGGGGTTCGGGTGAACAGCCCCAGCATTTT

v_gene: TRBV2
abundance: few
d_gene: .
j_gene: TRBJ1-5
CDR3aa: CASIGGLGPQHF
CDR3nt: TGTGCCAGCATCGGAGGGCTGGGGCCCCAGCATTTT

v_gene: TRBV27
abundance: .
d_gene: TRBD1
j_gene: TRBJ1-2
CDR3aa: CARPDRGPYGYTF
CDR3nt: TGTGCCAGGCCGGACAGGGGGCCTTATGGCTACACCTTC

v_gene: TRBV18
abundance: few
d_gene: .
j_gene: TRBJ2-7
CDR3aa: CASSPLGGAQYF
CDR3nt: TGTGCCAGCTCACCCTTGGGGGGAGCGCAGTACTTC

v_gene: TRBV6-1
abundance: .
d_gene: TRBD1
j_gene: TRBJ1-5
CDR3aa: CASRETGTGGQPQHF
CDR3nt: TGTGCCAGCAGGGAAACCGGGACAGGGGGGCAGCCCCAGCATTTT

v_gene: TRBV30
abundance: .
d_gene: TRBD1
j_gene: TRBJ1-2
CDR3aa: CAWSRPGQNYGYTF
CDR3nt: TGTGCCTGGAGTAGACCGGGACAGAACTATGGCTACACCTTC

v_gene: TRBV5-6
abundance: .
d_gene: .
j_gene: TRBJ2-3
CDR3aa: CASSQPTSPPDTQYF
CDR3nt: TGTGCCAGCAGCCAACCTACTAGCCCACCAGATACGCAGTATTTT

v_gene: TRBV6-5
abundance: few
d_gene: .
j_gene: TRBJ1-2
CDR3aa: CASSYGSGGRVGYTF
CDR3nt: TGTGCCAGCAGCTACGGATCCGGAGGAAGGGTTGGCTACACCTTC

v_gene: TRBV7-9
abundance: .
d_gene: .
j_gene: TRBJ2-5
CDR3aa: CASSLRGWAQYF
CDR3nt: TGTGCCAGCAGCTTACGGGGGTGGGCCCAGTACTTC

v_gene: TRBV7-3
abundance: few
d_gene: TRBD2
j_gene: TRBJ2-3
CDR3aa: CASSPGRPPDTQYF
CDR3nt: TGTGCCAGCAGCCCCGGGAGGCCCCCAGATACGCAGTATTTT

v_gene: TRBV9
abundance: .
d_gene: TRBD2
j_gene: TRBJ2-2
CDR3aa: CASSAGGRATGELFF
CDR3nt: TGTGCCAGCAGCGCAGGCGGGAGGGCCACCGGGGAGCTGTTTTTT

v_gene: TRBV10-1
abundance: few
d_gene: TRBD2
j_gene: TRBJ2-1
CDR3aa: CASRLAGSYNEQFF
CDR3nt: TGCGCCAGCAGGCTAGCGGGGTCCTACAATGAGCAGTTCTTC

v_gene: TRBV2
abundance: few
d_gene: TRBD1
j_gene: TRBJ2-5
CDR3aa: CASRPGQLQETQYF
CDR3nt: TGTGCCAGCAGACCGGGACAGCTACAAGAGACCCAGTACTTC

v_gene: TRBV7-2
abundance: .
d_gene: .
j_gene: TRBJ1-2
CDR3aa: CASSLALSGKGYTF
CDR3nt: TGTGCCAGCAGCTTAGCGTTATCAGGGAAGGGCTACACCTTC

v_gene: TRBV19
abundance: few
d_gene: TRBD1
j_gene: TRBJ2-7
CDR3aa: CASSILPGQGGDEQYF
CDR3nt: TGTGCCAGTAGTATCCTACCGGGACAGGGAGGGGACGAGCAGTACTTC

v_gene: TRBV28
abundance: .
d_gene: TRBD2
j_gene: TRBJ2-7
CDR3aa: CASLGLAGDREQYF
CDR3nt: TGTGCCAGCCTAGGACTAGCGGGAGATCGCGAGCAGTACTTC

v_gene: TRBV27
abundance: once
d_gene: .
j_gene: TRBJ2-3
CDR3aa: CASSLSTTARDTQYF
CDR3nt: TGTGCCAGCAGTTTATCGACGACTGCGAGAGATACGCAGTATTTT

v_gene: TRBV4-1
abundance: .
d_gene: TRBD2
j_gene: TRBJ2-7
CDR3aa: CASSHLAGGIYEQYF
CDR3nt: TGCGCCAGCAGCCACCTAGCGGGAGGGATCTACGAGCAGTACTTC

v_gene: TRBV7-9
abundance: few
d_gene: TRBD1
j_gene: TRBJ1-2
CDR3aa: CASSPITGGADYGYTF
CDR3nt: TGTGCCAGCAGCCCGATTACAGGGGGCGCTGACTATGGCTACACCTTC

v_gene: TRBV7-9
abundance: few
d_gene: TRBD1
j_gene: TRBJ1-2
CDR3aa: CASSYRTGGGYTF
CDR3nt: TGTGCCAGCAGCTATAGGACAGGGGGAGGCTACACCTTC

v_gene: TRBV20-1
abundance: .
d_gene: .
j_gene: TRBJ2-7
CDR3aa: CSAKGIYEQYF
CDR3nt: TGCAGTGCTAAGGGGATCTACGAGCAGTACTTC

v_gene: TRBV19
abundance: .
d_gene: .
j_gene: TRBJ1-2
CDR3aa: CASTNLEGPYGYTF
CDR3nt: TGTGCCAGTACGAACCTGGAGGGACCCTATGGCTACACCTTC

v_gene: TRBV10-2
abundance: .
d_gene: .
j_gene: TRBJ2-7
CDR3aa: CASSERFHYEQYF
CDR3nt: TGCGCCAGCAGTGAGCGGTTCCACTACGAGCAGTACTTC

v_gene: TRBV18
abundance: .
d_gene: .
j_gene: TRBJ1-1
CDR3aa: CASSPGQMNTEAFF
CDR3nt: TGTGCCAGCTCACCAGGGCAGATGAACACTGAAGCTTTCTTT

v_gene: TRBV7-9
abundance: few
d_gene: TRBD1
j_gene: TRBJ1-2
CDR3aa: CASSLPGTGGYGYTF
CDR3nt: TGTGCCAGCAGCCTTCCTGGGACAGGGGGCTATGGCTACACCTTC

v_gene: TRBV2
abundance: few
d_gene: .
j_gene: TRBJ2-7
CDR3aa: CASRGYPSLREQYF
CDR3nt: TGTGCCAGCAGAGGTTACCCTTCACTACGCGAGCAGTACTTC

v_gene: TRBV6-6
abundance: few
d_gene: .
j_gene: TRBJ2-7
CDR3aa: CASSYQQGYEQYF
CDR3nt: TGTGCCAGCAGTTACCAACAGGGCTACGAGCAGTACTTC

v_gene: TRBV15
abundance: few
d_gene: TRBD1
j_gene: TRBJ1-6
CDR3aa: CATSRQGGNSPLHF
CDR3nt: TGTGCCACCAGCCGACAGGGGGGAAATTCACCCCTCCACTTT

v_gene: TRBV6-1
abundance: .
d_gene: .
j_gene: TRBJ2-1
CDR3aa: CASTGLAPTYNEQFF
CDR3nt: TGTGCCAGCACCGGGCTAGCGCCCACCTACAATGAGCAGTTCTTC

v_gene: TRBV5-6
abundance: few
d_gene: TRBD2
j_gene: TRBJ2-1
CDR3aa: CASSLGGERDRYNEQFF
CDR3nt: TGTGCCAGCAGCTTGGGAGGGGAGCGGGATCGATACAATGAGCAGTTCTTC

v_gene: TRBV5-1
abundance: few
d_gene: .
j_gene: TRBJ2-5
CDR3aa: CASSFQGGGETQYF
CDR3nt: TGCGCCAGCAGCTTCCAGGGTGGGGGGGAGACCCAGTACTTC

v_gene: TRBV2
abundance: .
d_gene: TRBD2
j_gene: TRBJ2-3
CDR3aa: CASRTSGTSTGTQYF
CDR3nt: TGTGCCAGCAGAACTAGCGGGACTAGCACGGGGACGCAGTATTTT

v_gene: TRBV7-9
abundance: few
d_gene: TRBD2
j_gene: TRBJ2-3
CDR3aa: CASSPSGGYTDTQYF
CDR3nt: TGTGCCAGCAGCCCTAGCGGGGGCTACACAGATACGCAGTATTTT

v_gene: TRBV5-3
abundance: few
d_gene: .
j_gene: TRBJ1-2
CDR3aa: CARSLQGNYGYTF
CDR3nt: TGTGCCAGAAGCTTGCAGGGGAACTATGGCTACACCTTC

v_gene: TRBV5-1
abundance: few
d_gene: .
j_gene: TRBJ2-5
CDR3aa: CASSFGGSETQYF
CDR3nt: TGCGCCAGCAGCTTTGGGGGGTCAGAGACCCAGTACTTC

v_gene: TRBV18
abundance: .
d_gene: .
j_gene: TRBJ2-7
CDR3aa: CASSSRTAPSYEQYF
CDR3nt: TGTGCCAGCTCATCTCGGACAGCACCTTCCTACGAGCAGTACTTC

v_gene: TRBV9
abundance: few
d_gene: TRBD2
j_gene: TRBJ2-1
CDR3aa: CASSPQIRGGGHGNEQFF
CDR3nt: TGTGCCAGCAGCCCCCAAATAAGGGGCGGGGGGCATGGGAATGAGCAGTTCTTC

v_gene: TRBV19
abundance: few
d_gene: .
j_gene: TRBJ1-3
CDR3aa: CASLPAGLSGNTIYF
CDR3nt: TGTGCCAGCCTCCCGGCGGGCCTCTCTGGAAACACCATATATTTT

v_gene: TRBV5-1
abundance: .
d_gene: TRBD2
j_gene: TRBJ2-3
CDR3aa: CASSLAGGAGITSTDTQYF
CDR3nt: TGCGCCAGCAGCTTGGCGGGGGGGGCCGGCATTACTAGCACAGATACGCAGTATTTT

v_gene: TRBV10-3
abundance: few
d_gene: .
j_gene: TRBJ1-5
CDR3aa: CAISESRQPQHF
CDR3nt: TGTGCCATCAGTGAGTCCCGTCAGCCCCAGCATTTT

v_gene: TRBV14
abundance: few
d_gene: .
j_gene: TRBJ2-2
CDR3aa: CASSHLSDTGELFF
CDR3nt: TGTGCCAGCAGCCACCTATCGGACACCGGGGAGCTGTTTTTT

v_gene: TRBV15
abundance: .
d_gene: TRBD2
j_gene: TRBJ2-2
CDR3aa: CATSRAGLAGGNTGELFF
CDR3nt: TGTGCCACCAGCAGGGCCGGACTAGCGGGAGGGAACACCGGGGAGCTGTTTTTT

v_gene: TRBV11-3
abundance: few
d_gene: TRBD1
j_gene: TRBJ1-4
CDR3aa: CASSFLRDRKTTNEKLFF
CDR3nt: TGTGCCAGCAGCTTCCTCCGGGACAGGAAAACAACTAATGAAAAACTGTTTTTT

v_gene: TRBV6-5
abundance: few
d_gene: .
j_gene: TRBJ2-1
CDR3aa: CASSYEWTAYNEQFF
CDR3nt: TGTGCCAGCAGTTACGAGTGGACAGCCTACAATGAGCAGTTCTTC

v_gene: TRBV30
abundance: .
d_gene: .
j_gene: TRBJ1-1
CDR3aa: CAWRRAARNTEAFF
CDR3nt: TGTGCCTGGAGGAGGGCAGCCAGGAACACTGAAGCTTTCTTT

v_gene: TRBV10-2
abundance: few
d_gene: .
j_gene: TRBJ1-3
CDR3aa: CASSERGDGWNTIYF
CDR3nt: TGCGCCAGCAGTGAGCGGGGGGACGGTTGGAACACCATATATTTT

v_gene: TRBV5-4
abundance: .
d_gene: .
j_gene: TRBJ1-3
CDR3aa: CASSRPTDGNTIYF
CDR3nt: TGTGCCAGCAGTAGGCCTACAGATGGAAACACCATATATTTT

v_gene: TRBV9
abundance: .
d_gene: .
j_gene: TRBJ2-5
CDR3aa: CASSVDRQGWETQYF
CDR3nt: TGTGCCAGCAGCGTAGACAGGCAGGGCTGGGAGACCCAGTACTTC

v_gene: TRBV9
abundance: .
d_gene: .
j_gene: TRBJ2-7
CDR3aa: CASSGGGRSGEQYF
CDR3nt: TGTGCCAGCAGCGGGGGGGGCAGGAGCGGCGAGCAGTACTTC

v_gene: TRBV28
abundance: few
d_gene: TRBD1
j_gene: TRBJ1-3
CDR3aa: CASSRDSTGNTIYF
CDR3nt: TGTGCCAGCAGTCGGGACAGCACTGGAAACACCATATATTTT

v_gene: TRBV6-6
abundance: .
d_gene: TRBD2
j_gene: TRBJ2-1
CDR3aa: CASSTPFAGAYNEQFF
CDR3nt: TGTGCCAGCAGTACCCCCTTTGCGGGAGCCTACAATGAGCAGTTCTTC

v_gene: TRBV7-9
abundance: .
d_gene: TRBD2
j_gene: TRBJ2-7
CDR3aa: CASSPLAGASSYEQYF
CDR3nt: TGTGCCAGCAGCCCCCTAGCGGGAGCCTCCTCCTACGAGCAGTACTTC

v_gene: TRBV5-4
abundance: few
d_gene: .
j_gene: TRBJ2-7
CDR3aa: CASSLEWGAYEQYF
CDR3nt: TGTGCCAGCAGCTTGGAGTGGGGGGCCTACGAGCAGTACTTC